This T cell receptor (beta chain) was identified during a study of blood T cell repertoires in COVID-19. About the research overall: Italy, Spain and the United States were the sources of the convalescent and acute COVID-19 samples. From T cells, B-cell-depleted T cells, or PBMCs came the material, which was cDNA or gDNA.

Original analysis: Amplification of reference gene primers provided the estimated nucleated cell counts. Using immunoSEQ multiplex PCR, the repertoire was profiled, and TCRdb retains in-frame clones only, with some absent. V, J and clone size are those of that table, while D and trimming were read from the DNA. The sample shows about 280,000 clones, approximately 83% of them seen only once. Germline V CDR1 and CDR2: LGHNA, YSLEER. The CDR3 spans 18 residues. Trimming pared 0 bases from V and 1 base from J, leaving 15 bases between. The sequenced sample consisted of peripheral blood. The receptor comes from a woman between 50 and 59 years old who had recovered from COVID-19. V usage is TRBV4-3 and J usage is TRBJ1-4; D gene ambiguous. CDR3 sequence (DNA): TGCGCCAGCAGCCAAGATACCGGCCCCGGGAAAACTAATGAAAAACTGTTTTTT. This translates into CASSQDTGPGKTNEKLFF.